These 2 T cell receptor beta chains share one sample of origin, sequenced in a study of Ad26.COV2.S vaccination and SARS-CoV-2 variants. Sample treatment: over 15 received Ad26.COV2.S at low or high dose, single or two shots; roughly five received placebo; per-sample allocation not given. Sample collection was performed on day 63 after the first vaccine or placebo injection. Here immunoSEQ multiplex PCR was the method, and the copy in TCRdb shows in-frame clones only, minus some. The sample lists about 480,000 clones; around nine tenths were seen once. The sequencing here drew on peripheral blood, taken in a trial of Ad26.COV2.S vaccine versus placebo. The source of these receptors is a person aged 18-65 years who received the Ad26.COV2.S COVID-19 vaccine or a placebo.

The chain links TRBV6-2 or TRBV6-3 to TRBJ2-7, with 11 bases that match TRBD2. Germline CDR1 and CDR2: MNHEY and SVGEGT. Germline trimming cut 6 bases from V and 6 bases from J; bases unmatched to any gene: 16. The CDR3 loop spans 17 amino acids. The CDR3 region is CASSRSPSGRFLGEQYF. The CDR3 DNA reads TGTGCCAGCAGCCGAAGCCCTAGCGGGAGGTTCCTGGGCGAGCAGTACTTC.

This chain links TRBV7-9 with TRBJ2-3; 7 bases agree with TRBD1. J gave up 3 bases and V 3 bases, and 6 bases lay outside the gene matches. CDR1 and CDR2 from the germline V gene are SEHNR and FQNEAQ (reference sequence). The CDR3 loop spans 15 amino acids. CDR3 sequence reads: CASSLTGLGTDTQYF. The CDR3 bases are TGTGCCAGCAGCTTGACAGGGCTGGGGACAGATACGCAGTATTTT.